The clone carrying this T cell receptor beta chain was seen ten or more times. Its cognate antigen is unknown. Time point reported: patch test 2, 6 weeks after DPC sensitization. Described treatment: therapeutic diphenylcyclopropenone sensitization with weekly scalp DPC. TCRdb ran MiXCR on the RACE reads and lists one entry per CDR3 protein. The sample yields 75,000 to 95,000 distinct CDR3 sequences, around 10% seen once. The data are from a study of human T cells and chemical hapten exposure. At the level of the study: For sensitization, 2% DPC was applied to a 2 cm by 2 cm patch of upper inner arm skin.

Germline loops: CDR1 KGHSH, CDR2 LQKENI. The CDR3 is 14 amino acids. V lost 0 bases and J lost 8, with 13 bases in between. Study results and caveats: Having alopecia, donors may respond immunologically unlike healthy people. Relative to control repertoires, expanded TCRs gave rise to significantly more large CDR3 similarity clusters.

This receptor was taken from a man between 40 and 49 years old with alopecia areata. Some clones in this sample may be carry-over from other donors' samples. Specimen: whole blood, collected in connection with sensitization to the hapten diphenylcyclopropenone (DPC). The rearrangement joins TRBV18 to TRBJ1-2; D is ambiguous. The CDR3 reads CASSPPAESEGYTF. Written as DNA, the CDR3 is TGTGCCAGCTCACCACCGGCCGAAAGTGAGGGCTACACCTTC. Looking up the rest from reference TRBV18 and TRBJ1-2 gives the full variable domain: NAGVMQNPRHLVRRRGQEARLRCSPMKGHSHVYWYRQLPEEGLKFMVYLQKENIIDESGMPKERFSAEFPKEGPSILRIQQVVRGDSAAYFCASSPPAESEGYTFGSGTRLTVV.